This T cell receptor (beta chain) was obtained from a study of healthy donors' naive CD4 and CD8 T cells. The wider study: Donors came from three age groups: 20-25, 40-50 and 60-70 years.

The V end lost 0 bases, the J end lost 5 bases, and 6 bases lay between the germline ends. Germline CDR1 reads SGHRS; CDR2 reads YFSETQ. The CDR3 extends over 12 amino acids. Naive T cells were sorted: CD4+CD8-CD45RO-CD45RA+ for CD4+, CD8+CD4-CD45RA+CD27bright for CD8+. A linear amplification protocol produced the TCR libraries from around 0.55 ug of total RNA. A single record per CDR3 protein comes from TCRdb applying MiXCR to the reads. This sample has about 180,000 distinct CDR3 sequences, with around 70% found just once. This sequence was found in a pool of human donors in good health; the sample pools cells from several healthy donors. The V call is TRBV5-1, the J call TRBJ2-7; D gene ambiguous. Sequencing was performed on naive CD4+ and CD8+ T cells sorted from blood, pooled from several donors. DNA for the CDR3: TGCGCCAGCAGCTTGGTTGACCACGAGCAGTACTTC. It is translated as CASSLVDHEQYF.